The 24 T cell receptor beta chains below come from one sample, sequenced in a study of T cell changes during pregnancy in multiple sclerosis. Libraries were prepared by immunoSEQ multiplex PCR; TCRdb keeps only in-frame clonotypes and omits some of them. Among 50,000 to 75,000 clones, 75% to 95% were seen once, and the ten largest hold about 2.2%. This specimen was peripheral blood, taken in the third trimester of pregnancy. The source of these receptors is a female donor in good health, enrolled as a control in a pregnancy study.

The chain links TRBV7-6 to TRBJ2-5; D perhaps matches TRBD1 (5 bases). The V gene lost 0 bases and the J gene lost 2 bases, with 13 bases spanning the gap. The germline CDR1 and CDR2 sequences are SGHVS and FNYEAQ. This CDR3 has 16 residues. CDR3 residues: CASSLALWTPQETQYF. The CDR3 coding sequence is TGTGCCAGCAGCTTAGCGCTCTGGACACCACAAGAGACCCAGTACTTC. The full variable domain, in which reference TRBV7-6 and TRBJ2-5 provide the parts outside the CDR3, is GAGVSQSPRYKVTKRGQDVALRCDPISGHVSLYWYRQALGQGPEFLTYFNYEAQQDKSGLPNDRFSAERPEGSISTLTIQRTEQRDSAMYRCASSLALWTPQETQYFGPGTRLLVL.

V usage is TRBV4-1 and J usage is TRBJ2-7; 8 bases are shared with TRBD1. Trimming cost V 6 bases and J 1 base; bases outside gene matches: 2. CDR1 and CDR2 (germline): MGHRA, YSYEKL. There are 13 residues in the CDR3. The CDR3 loop is CASRRTGSYEQYF. The CDR3 region has the DNA TGCGCCAGCAGACGGACAGGGTCCTACGAGCAGTACTTC.

CDR3 in DNA: TGTGCCAGCAGCTTAGAACAGGGAGCGCAGTACTTC. Amino acid sequence: CASSLEQGAQYF. This rearrangement joins TRBV7-9 to TRBJ2-7; D is perhaps TRBD1 (6 bases). The V and J ends lost 1 base and 9 bases respectively, with 10 bases between them. The CDR3 contains 12 residues. Per the germline V gene, CDR1 is SEHNR and CDR2 is FQNEAQ (reference sequence).

The genes are TRBV19 and TRBJ1-1, with 7 bases that match TRBD1. There are 15 residues in the CDR3. The germline CDR1 and CDR2 sequences are LNHDA and SQIVND (reference sequence). With 4 bases clipped from V and 0 bases from J, the junction kept 5 bases outside the gene matches. DNA of the CDR3: TGTGCCAGTAGTAGTGGGGACAGCTTGAACACTGAAGCTTTCTTT. Residues: CASSSGDSLNTEAFF.

The chain joins TRBV2 to TRBJ1-2; a possible D gene is TRBD1 (6 bases). V gave up 6 bases and J gave up 6 bases, with 20 bases separating them. Germline CDR1 and CDR2: SNHLY and FYNNEI. This CDR3 region has 15 residues. The CDR3 region has the DNA TGTGCCAGCAGCCAAGGCGGCAGGGGCTTCGATGGCTACACCTTC. Translating gives CASSQGGRGFDGYTF.

This chain joins TRBV2 and TRBJ2-1, with D hard to call. Trimming shortened V by 4 bases and J by 5 bases, and 18 bases separated the two germline ends. Germline CDR1 is SNHLY and CDR2 is FYNNEI. This CDR3 comprises 16 residues. The CDR3 coding sequence is TGTGCCAGCAGTGGAACCCGACAATTCTCGAACAATGAGCAGTTCTTC. The encoded protein is CASSGTRQFSNNEQFF.

The chain combines TRBV29-1 with TRBJ2-1; D gene uncertain. V lost 4 bases and J 7 bases, leaving 17 bases between the germline ends. Germline CDR1 and CDR2: SQVTM and ANQGSEA. This CDR3 contains 14 residues. CDR3: CSVVVGSVTNEQFF. As DNA, the CDR3 is TGCAGCGTTGTTGTAGGCAGCGTGACGAATGAGCAGTTCTTC.

V is TRBV29-1 and J is TRBJ1-5; the match to TRBD1 covers 9 bases. From germline, CDR1 is SQVTM and CDR2 ANQGSEA. The CDR3 length is 13 residues. V shed 6 bases and J 6 bases; nucleotides not matched to a gene: 6. CDR3 sequence (DNA): TGCAGCGTGGGGACAGGGCTCGGTCAGCCCCAGCATTTT. Translation gives CSVGTGLGQPQHF. Complete variable domain (other parts from reference TRBV29-1 and TRBJ1-5): SAVISQKPSRDICQRGTSLTIQCQVDSQVTMMFWYRQQPGQSLTLIATANQGSEATYESGFVIDKFPISRPNLTFSTLTVSNMSPEDSSIYLCSVGTGLGQPQHFGDGTRLSIL.

As to this clone: Other DNA sequences from this sample encode an identical CDR3 as well. This chain joins TRBV18 and TRBJ2-3, with 7 bases identical to TRBD1. The junction had 4 bases not matched to a gene; V was cut back by 3 bases and J by 1 base. Germline loops: CDR1 KGHSH, CDR2 LQKENI. This CDR3 region has 15 residues. The CDR3 coding sequence is TGTGCCAGCTCACCGCGAGACAGGGGCACAGATACGCAGTATTTT. Protein sequence: CASSPRDRGTDTQYF.

This sequence joins TRBV2 and TRBJ1-5; the D is unclear. The length of the CDR3 is 15 residues. Germline CDR1 SNHLY, CDR2 FYNNEI. The V gene lost 6 bases and the J gene lost 0 bases, with 12 bases spanning the gap. The CDR3 coding sequence is TGTGCCAGCAGCCCCCGGTCAGGTAGCAATCAGCCCCAGCATTTT. Its translation is CASSPRSGSNQPQHF. Filled out from reference TRBV2 and TRBJ1-5, the complete variable domain reads EPEVTQTPSHQVTQMGQEVILRCVPISNHLYFYWYRQILGQKVEFLVSFYNNEISEKSEIFDDQFSVERPDGSNFTLKIRSTKLEDSAMYFCASSPRSGSNQPQHFGDGTRLSIL.

The chain joins TRBV5-8 to TRBJ2-7; tentatively, D is TRBD2 (6 bases). V dropped 0 bases and J dropped 4 bases, with 17 bases sitting between them. Germline lookup yields CDR1 SGHTS and CDR2 YDEGEE. CDR3 length equals 16 residues. The CDR3 DNA reads as TGTGCCAGCAGCTTGGCTGGGAGGTACTTGGGGTACGAGCAGTACTTC. This codes for CASSLAGRYLGYEQYF.

This chain connects TRBV6-5 to TRBJ2-7, with 7 bases matching TRBD1. Per the germline V gene, CDR1 is MNHEY and CDR2 is SVGAGI. The ends lost 2 bases at V and 2 bases at J; junction bases unmatched: 3. The CDR3 extends over 14 amino acids. The CDR3, as DNA: TGTGCCAGCAGTTACCGACAGGGCCCCTACGAGCAGTACTTC. Its protein is CASSYRQGPYEQYF.

The chain joins TRBV5-1 to TRBJ1-1, with 7 bases lining up with TRBD1. The CDR3 spans 15 residues. Per the germline V gene, CDR1 is SGHRS and CDR2 is YFSETQ. V gave up 4 bases and J gave up 0 bases; unmatched junction bases: 6. CDR3 in amino acids: CASSGTGELNTEAFF. DNA of the CDR3: TGCGCCAGCAGCGGAACAGGGGAACTGAACACTGAAGCTTTCTTT. The full variable domain, its missing parts supplied by reference TRBV5-1 and TRBJ1-1, is KAGVTQTPRYLIKTRGQQVTLSCSPISGHRSVSWYQQTPGQGLQFLFEYFSETQRNKGNFPGRFSGRQFSNSRSEMNVSTLELGDSALYLCASSGTGELNTEAFFGQGTRLTVV.

The V and J genes are TRBV5-1 and TRBJ2-4, with D perhaps matching TRBD1 (6 bases). The length of the CDR3 is 19 residues. Trimming left V 0 bases short and J 2 bases short, with 21 bases between. In germline, CDR1 is SGHRS, CDR2 YFSETQ. CDR3 in amino acids: CASSLGARGSRLSKNIQYF. The CDR3, as DNA: TGCGCCAGCAGCTTGGGCGCCAGGGGAAGTCGATTGTCCAAAAACATTCAGTACTTC.

The chain links TRBV19 to TRBJ2-3; 11 bases fit TRBD2. Germline values: CDR1 LNHDA, CDR2 SQIVND (reference sequence). CDR3 size: 18 residues. With 5 bases clipped from V and 0 bases from J, the junction kept 10 bases outside the gene matches. The CDR3: CASSPASGGITSTDTQYF. CDR3 bases: TGTGCCAGTAGTCCAGCTAGCGGGGGGATTACTAGCACAGATACGCAGTATTTT.

The chain uses TRBV28 and TRBJ2-7, with D maybe TRBD2 (6 bases). V lost 6 bases, J lost 2 bases, and 14 bases lay in between. CDR1 MDHEN and CDR2 SYDVKM come from the germline V gene. The CDR3 has 14 amino acids. The CDR3 DNA sequence: TGTGCCAGCAGAACCGGGACTTTTGCCTACGAGCAGTACTTC. It yields the protein CASRTGTFAYEQYF.

The genes are TRBV5-5 and TRBJ2-5, with 8 bases that match TRBD2. This CDR3 comprises 16 residues. J gave up 5 bases and V 3 bases, and 12 bases lay outside the gene matches. The V gene's germline CDR1 is SGHKS and CDR2 YYEKEE (reference sequence). CDR3 region: CASSWGAGGPTETQYF. As DNA, the CDR3 is TGTGCCAGCAGCTGGGGGGCGGGAGGACCGACCGAGACCCAGTACTTC. The variable domain in full, completed from reference TRBV5-5 and TRBJ2-5, reads DAGVTQSPTHLIKTRGQQVTLRCSPISGHKSVSWYQQVLGQGPQFIFQYYEKEERGRGNFPDRFSARQFPNYSSELNVNALLLGDSALYLCASSWGAGGPTETQYFGPGTRLLVL.

The chain recombines TRBV18 with TRBJ2-5, with D maybe TRBD1 (6 bases). The germline CDR1 and CDR2 sequences are KGHSH and LQKENI. Trimming cost V 6 bases and J 1 base, with 15 bases left between them. CDR3 length: 15 residues. CDR3 region: CASSLNQGFQETQYF. The CDR3 coding sequence is TGTGCCAGCTCTCTAAACCAGGGGTTCCAAGAGACCCAGTACTTC.

The gene calls are TRBV19 and TRBJ2-7; 12 nucleotides align to TRBD1. The ends lost 5 bases at V and 5 bases at J; junction bases unmatched: 7. The length of the CDR3 is 15 residues. Germline V gene sequence: CDR1 LNHDA, CDR2 SQIVND (reference sequence). CDR3 sequence reads: CASSVTGTGGNEQYF. The CDR3 DNA sequence: TGTGCCAGTAGTGTGACCGGGACAGGGGGCAACGAGCAGTACTTC. The full variable domain, its missing parts supplied by reference TRBV19 and TRBJ2-7, is DGGITQSPKYLFRKEGQNVTLSCEQNLNHDAMYWYRQDPGQGLRLIYYSQIVNDFQKGDIAEGYSVSREKKESFPLTVTSAQKNPTAFYLCASSVTGTGGNEQYFGPGTRLTVT.

The CDR3 coding sequence is TGTGCCAGCAGCTTGGAGGGGCTTGGCTACACCTTC. It codes for CASSLEGLGYTF. The V call is TRBV5-6, the J call TRBJ1-2, with D possibly TRBD1 on 5 matching bases. Trimming cost V 0 bases and J 7 bases, with 7 bases left between them. The CDR3 extends over 12 amino acids. The germline V gene encodes CDR1 SGHDT and CDR2 YYEEEE.

V usage is TRBV4-2 and J usage is TRBJ2-2; tentatively, D is TRBD1 (6 bases). This CDR3 is 14 amino acids long. The germline V gene has CDR1 LGHNA and CDR2 YNFKEQ. The V end lost 4 bases, the J end lost 4 bases, and 10 bases lay between the germline ends. The CDR3 here is CASSRDIFTGELFF. The CDR3 nucleotides read TGTGCCAGCAGCCGGGACATATTCACCGGGGAGCTGTTTTTT.

This clone was seen more than once but under ten times. The chain links TRBV10-3 to TRBJ1-1, with unresolved D. Germline V CDR1 and CDR2: ENHRY, SYGVKD. V was cut by 0 bases and J by 6 bases, with 8 bases left in between. This CDR3 has 13 residues. The CDR3 nucleotides are TGTGCCATCAGTGAGTCAGGAGGGTCTGAAGCTTTCTTT. This translates into CAISESGGSEAFF.

The genes are TRBV27 and TRBJ2-3, with 8 nucleotides matching TRBD1. The V segment lost 6 bases and the J segment 3 bases; nucleotides outside the gene matches: 8. CDR3 length equals 15 residues. Germline V gene lookup returns CDR1 MNHEY and CDR2 SMNVEV (reference sequence). The CDR3 protein is CASSPRQGWTDTQYF. For the CDR3, the DNA is TGTGCCAGCAGCCCGAGACAGGGGTGGACAGATACGCAGTATTTT.

The count of this clone is one. The junction departs from germline at one end; a sequencing error may be responsible. The V gene is TRBV7-7, the J gene TRBJ2-1; possible D gene TRBD1, 5 bases. Germline CDR1 SSHAT, CDR2 FNYEAQ (reference sequence). The length of the CDR3 is 13 residues. The CDR3 here is CASSLDRNNEQFF. CDR3 DNA sequence: TGTGCTAGCAGCTTAGACAGAAACAATGAGCAGTTCTTC.